A selection of T cell receptor beta chains follows, all from one sample in a study of graft-versus-host responses after intestinal transplantation. Clones were sequenced by immunoSEQ multiplex PCR, and TCRdb holds only the in-frame ones, with some missing. The table records 60,000 to 65,000 clones, 89% of them present only once. The sequences come from ileum tissue, collected approximately 370 days after transplant. The source is a human patient who received an intestinal transplant, so some T cells may come from the graft donor. The CDR3 runs from the conserved cysteine through the conserved F or W. A D gene is named only where the DNA matches it firmly. Rows may omit the clone size; those that give it use once, few, many or a size class.

J	size	D	V	DNA	CDR3
TRBJ2-1	-	-	TRBV14	TGTGCCAGCAGCCAAGAGGCCGGTTCACACAATGAGCAGTTCTTC	CASSQEAGSHNEQFF
TRBJ2-7	-	TRBD2	TRBV2	TGTGCCAGCAGTGATAGGCTAGCGGGGTTCTACGAGCAGTACTTC	CASSDRLAGFYEQYF
TRBJ2-5	-	-	TRBV18	TGTGCCAGCTCACCACGGACTCGACAGCTCCAAGAGACCCAGTACTTC	CASSPRTRQLQETQYF
TRBJ2-3	-	-	TRBV2	TGTGCCAGCAGCGATTGGGCCCCCTCGGATACGCAGTATTTT	CASSDWAPSDTQYF
TRBJ2-3	-	-	TRBV4-1	TGCGCCAGCAGCCTCACCCCCGGATCTGATACGCAGTATTTT	CASSLTPGSDTQYF
TRBJ2-1	-	TRBD1	TRBV4-1	TGCGCCAGCAGCCAACTAACAGGGGATGAGCAGTTCTTC	CASSQLTGDEQFF
TRBJ2-7	-	-	TRBV28	TGTGCCAGCAGCTCGGACAGGCGGGGCTCCTACGAGCAGTACTTC	CASSSDRRGSYEQYF
TRBJ2-1	-	TRBD2	TRBV29-1	TGCAGCGGGCTAGCGGGATACAATGAGCAGTTCTTC	CSGLAGYNEQFF
TRBJ2-7	-	-	TRBV5-1	TGCGCCAGCAGCTTGGTGGCAGGTAGCTACGAGCAGTACTTC	CASSLVAGSYEQYF
TRBJ2-6	-	-	TRBV6-5	TGTGCCAGCAGTGAATCTGGGGCCAACGTCCTGACTTTC	CASSESGANVLTF
TRBJ2-3	-	-	TRBV7-9	TGTGCCAGCAGCTTCTCGTTCTTAGATACGCAGTATTTT	CASSFSFLDTQYF
TRBJ1-2	-	-	TRBV29-1	TGCAGCGTACAGGTTTCTGATGGCTACACCTTC	CSVQVSDGYTF
TRBJ2-3	-	-	TRBV11-2	TGTGCCAGCAGCTTAGCGCCGGATACGCAGTATTTT	CASSLAPDTQYF
TRBJ2-5	-	-	TRBV18	TGTGCCAGCTCAACCCGGGACGGGTACCAAGAGACCCAGTACTTC	CASSTRDGYQETQYF
TRBJ1-1	-	-	TRBV11-2	TGTGCCAGCAGTCGACAGTTGGTCGCTGAAGCTTTCTTT	CASSRQLVAEAFF
TRBJ2-2	-	TRBD2	TRBV7-3	TGTGCCAGCGGGAATCTAGCGGGTACCGGGGAGCTGTTTTTT	CASGNLAGTGELFF
TRBJ2-3	-	-	TRBV7-9	TGTGCCAGCAGCTCCAGTGATACGCAGTATTTT	CASSSSDTQYF
TRBJ1-1	once	-	TRBV6-5	TGTGCCAGCAGTTACTACGTCGGGTCCGACACTGAAGCTTTCTTT	CASSYYVGSDTEAFF
TRBJ2-5	-	TRBD1	TRBV18	TGTGCCAGCTCACCCGGGACAGGCACGGAGACCCAGTACTTC	CASSPGTGTETQYF
TRBJ2-5	-	-	TRBV7-7	TGTGCCAGCAGCTTATACACAGAAGAGACCCAGTACTTC	CASSLYTEETQYF
TRBJ1-1	-	-	TRBV9	TGTGCCAGCAGCGTTGCGGGCAGGATGAACACTGAAGCTTTCTTT	CASSVAGRMNTEAFF
TRBJ1-2	once	-	TRBV2	TGTGCCAGCATCGAGGACAGAGCTAACTATGGCTACACCTTC	CASIEDRANYGYTF
TRBJ2-7	-	TRBD1	TRBV6-6	TGTGCCAGCAGTTATGGGACAGATTACGAGCAGTACTTC	CASSYGTDYEQYF
TRBJ1-4	-	TRBD1	TRBV30	TGTGCCTGGACCCGCGGGACACGGACAGGGGCTAATGAAAAACTGTTTTTT	CAWTRGTRTGANEKLFF
TRBJ2-2	-	TRBD2	TRBV6-5	TGTGCCAGCAGTTACATGCTAGCGGGGGCCGGGGAGCTGTTTTTT	CASSYMLAGAGELFF
TRBJ1-1	-	-	TRBV7-3	TGTGCCAGCAGCTTGCAGGGTAAGACTGAAGCTTTCTTT	CASSLQGKTEAFF
TRBJ2-7	-	TRBD1	TRBV19	TGTGCCAGTAGTCCCTACAGGGGAAGGGCCTACGAGCAGTACTTC	CASSPYRGRAYEQYF